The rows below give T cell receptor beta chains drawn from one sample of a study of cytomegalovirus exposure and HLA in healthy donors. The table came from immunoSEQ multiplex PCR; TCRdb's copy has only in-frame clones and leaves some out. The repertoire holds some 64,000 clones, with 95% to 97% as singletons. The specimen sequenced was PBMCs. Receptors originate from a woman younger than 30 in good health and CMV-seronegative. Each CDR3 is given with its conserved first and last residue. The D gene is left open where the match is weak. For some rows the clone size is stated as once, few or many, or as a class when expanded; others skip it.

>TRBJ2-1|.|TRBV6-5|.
CASSWDTYNEQFF
TGTGCCAGCAGTTGGGACACTTACAATGAGCAGTTCTTC
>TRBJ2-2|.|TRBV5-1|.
CASSLALVNTGELFF
TGCGCCAGCAGCTTGGCACTGGTAAACACCGGGGAGCTGTTTTTT
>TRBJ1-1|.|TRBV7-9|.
CATPPVSTEAFF
TGTGCGACACCACCCGTGAGCACTGAAGCTTTCTTT
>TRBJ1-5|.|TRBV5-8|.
CASSPGQPVGPQHF
TGTGCCAGCAGCCCCGGACAGCCGGTTGGGCCCCAGCATTTT
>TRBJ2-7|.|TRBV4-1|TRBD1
CASSHPGQGRAEQYF
TGCGCCAGCAGCCACCCCGGACAGGGTAGGGCCGAGCAGTACTTC
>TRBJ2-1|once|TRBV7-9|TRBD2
CASSLGRGLAYNEQFF
TGTGCCAGCAGCTTAGGACGGGGACTAGCCTACAATGAGCAGTTCTTC
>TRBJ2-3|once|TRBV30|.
CAFTRRQNTDTQYF
TGTGCCTTCACCCGCAGACAGAACACAGATACGCAGTATTTT
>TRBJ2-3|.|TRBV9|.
CASSPGPAGADTQYF
TGTGCCAGCAGCCCTGGCCCCGCTGGTGCAGATACGCAGTATTTT
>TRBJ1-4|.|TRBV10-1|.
CASSESTEGTNEKLFF
TGCGCCAGCAGTGAGTCGACGGAGGGAACTAATGAAAAACTGTTTTTT
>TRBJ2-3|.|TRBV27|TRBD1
CASSIRTGSTDTQYF
TGTGCCAGCAGTATCCGGACAGGGTCCACAGATACGCAGTATTTT
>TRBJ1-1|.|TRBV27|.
CASSFRAKNTEAFF
TGTGCCAGCAGTTTCAGGGCCAAGAACACTGAAGCTTTCTTT
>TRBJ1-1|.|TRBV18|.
CASSPIYAGRTEAFF
TGTGCCAGCTCACCAATTTACGCAGGGAGGACTGAAGCTTTCTTT
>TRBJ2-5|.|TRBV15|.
CATSRDRRVGGETQYF
TGTGCCACCAGCAGAGATAGGAGGGTTGGCGGGGAGACCCAGTACTTC
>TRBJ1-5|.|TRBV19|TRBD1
CASSIRRGQGASQPQHF
TGTGCCAGTAGTATCCGCCGCGGACAGGGGGCGTCTCAGCCCCAGCATTTT
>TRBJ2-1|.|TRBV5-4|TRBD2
CASSLGTSGGANEQFF
TGTGCCAGCAGCTTGGGGACTAGCGGGGGGGCTAATGAGCAGTTCTTC
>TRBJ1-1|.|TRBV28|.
CASRGGAPNTEAFF
TGTGCCAGCAGGGGAGGGGCCCCGAACACTGAAGCTTTCTTT
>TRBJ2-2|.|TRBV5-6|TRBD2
CASSERGVSPGELFF
TGTGCCAGCAGCGAGCGGGGGGTTAGCCCCGGGGAGCTGTTTTTT
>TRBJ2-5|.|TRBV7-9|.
CASSPLPGSGTQYF
TGTGCCAGCAGCCCCCTCCCGGGATCGGGGACCCAGTACTTC
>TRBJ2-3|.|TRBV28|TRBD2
CASSFPAGGGTQYF
TGTGCCAGCAGTTTCCCAGCGGGAGGGGGTACGCAGTATTTT
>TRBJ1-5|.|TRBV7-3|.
CASSPGGNQPQHF
TGTGCCAGCAGCCCCGGGGGCAATCAGCCCCAGCATTTT
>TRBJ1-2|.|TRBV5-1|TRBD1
CASSPGQGNGYTF
TGCGCCAGCAGCCCGGGACAGGGGAATGGCTACACCTTC
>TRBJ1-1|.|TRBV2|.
CASRGRGAEAFF
TGTGCCAGCAGGGGTCGGGGGGCTGAAGCTTTCTTT
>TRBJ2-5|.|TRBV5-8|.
CASSPRTEETQYF
TGTGCCAGCAGCCCTCGGACAGAAGAGACCCAGTACTTC
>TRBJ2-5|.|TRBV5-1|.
CASSLAGTYQETQYF
TGCGCCAGCAGCTTGGCCGGGACATACCAAGAGACCCAGTACTTC
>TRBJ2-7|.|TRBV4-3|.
CASSQSRVPSSYEQYF
TGCGCCAGCAGCCAAAGCCGGGTCCCAAGCTCCTACGAGCAGTACTTC
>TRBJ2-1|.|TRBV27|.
CASSFVGAAYNEQFF
TGTGCCAGCAGTTTTGTGGGGGCAGCCTACAATGAGCAGTTCTTC